Following are 27 T cell receptor beta chains from one sample sequenced in a study of T cells after yellow fever vaccination. One entry per CDR3 protein results from TCRdb running MiXCR on the 5' RACE reads. The data hold 350,000 to 450,000 distinct CDR3 sequences, with around 20% observed a single time. The sequenced sample was PBMCs, obtained before the yellow fever booster vaccination. Receptors originate from a man aged 18 to 30 who received the YFV17D yellow fever vaccine.

This rearrangement joins TRBV5-1 to TRBJ2-5, with 9 bases aligning to TRBD1. The germline CDR1 and CDR2 sequences are SGHRS and YFSETQ. The CDR3 loop spans 17 amino acids. J gave up 5 bases and V 0 bases, and 11 bases lay outside the gene matches. CDR3 coding DNA: TGCGCCAGCAGCTTGGCGACCGGGACAGGGACGGGGGAGACCCAGTACTTC. Its protein product is CASSLATGTGTGETQYF.

There are a few counts of this clonotype. The chain carries TRBV9 and TRBJ2-2; D assignment may be TRBD1 or TRBD2 (5 bases each). The CDR3 spans 13 residues. The germline V and J ends were trimmed by 0 bases and 6 bases, with 6 bases remaining between them. CDR1 SGDLS and CDR2 YYNGEE come from the germline V gene. In DNA form, the CDR3 reads TGTGCCAGCAGCGTAGTGGGGGCCGGGGAGCTGTTTTTT. Translating it yields CASSVVGAGELFF. The full variable domain, with the rest looked up from reference TRBV9 and TRBJ2-2, is DSGVTQTPKHLITATGQRVTLRCSPRSGDLSVYWYQQSLDQGLQFLIQYYNGEERAKGNILERFSAQQFPDLHSELNLSSLELGDSALYFCASSVVGAGELFFGEGSRLTVL.

This clonotype was seen a few times. The chain has TRBV20-1 and TRBJ1-2; D is ambiguous. CDR3 length: 15 residues. V gave up 1 base and J gave up 1 base, with 13 bases separating them. Germline CDR1 reads DFQATT; CDR2 reads SNEGSKA (reference sequence). Here the CDR3 DNA reads TGCAGTGCTAGAGCCTTCACAAGAGTTAACTATGGCTACACCTTC. It encodes CSARAFTRVNYGYTF.

The chain couples TRBV4-1 to TRBJ1-6, with D hard to call. CDR3 length: 13 amino acids. V was clipped by 1 base and J by 8 bases, with 6 bases between them. Looked up from germline, CDR1 is MGHRA and CDR2 is YSYEKL. The CDR3: CASSQARDSPLHF. CDR3 DNA sequence: TGCGCCAGCAGCCAAGCCCGGGATTCACCCCTCCACTTT.

The chain links TRBV20-1 to TRBJ1-2; TRBD1 aligns across 8 bases. The CDR3 totals 13 residues. V gave up 4 bases and J gave up 3 bases; unmatched junction bases: 4. The germline gives CDR1 DFQATT, CDR2 SNEGSKA (reference sequence). The CDR3 is CSATTGEDYGYTF. The CDR3 bases are TGCAGTGCTACGACAGGGGAAGACTATGGCTACACCTTC.

This chain uses TRBV6-2 or TRBV6-3 with TRBJ2-3; the D gene is possibly TRBD2 (6 bases). Germline V lookup: CDR1 MNHEY, CDR2 SVGEGT. V dropped 8 bases and J dropped 4 bases, with 16 bases sitting between them. The CDR3 has 14 amino acids. CDR3 coding DNA: TGTGCCAGCTCGGGACTTTCTCTCGCAGATACGCAGTATTTT. Translated: CASSGLSLADTQYF.

The V and J genes are TRBV7-9 and TRBJ2-1; D may be TRBD2 (5 bases). Trimming stripped 2 bases from V and 5 bases from J, with 13 bases between. The CDR3 length is 15 residues. Germline-derived CDR1 and CDR2 are SEHNR and FQNEAQ (reference sequence). The CDR3, as DNA: TGTGCCAGCAGCTTATCGCGGGCACAAAACAATGAGCAGTTCTTC. Protein: CASSLSRAQNNEQFF.

This sequence joins TRBV12-3 or TRBV12-4 and TRBJ2-5; D is perhaps TRBD1 or TRBD2 (6 bases each). The V gene lost 2 bases and the J gene lost 3 bases, with 13 bases spanning the gap. The CDR3 is 15 residues long. The CDR3 nucleotides are TGTGCCAGCAGTTTAATATGGGGGGCTGAAGAGACCCAGTACTTC. Translated: CASSLIWGAEETQYF.

In its sample, this clonotype was seen a few times. The chain couples TRBV4-1 to TRBJ1-2; D is unresolved. Trimming stripped 1 base from V and 1 base from J, with 16 bases between. The CDR3 totals 17 residues. The germline V gene has CDR1 MGHRA and CDR2 YSYEKL. This CDR3 reads CASSQVLGRAINYGYTF. CDR3 nucleotides: TGCGCCAGCAGCCAAGTTTTAGGGAGAGCGATTAACTATGGCTACACCTTC.

This clonotype was detected only a few times. The rearrangement uses TRBV10-3 and TRBJ2-2; D is uncertain. Germline CDR1 ENHRY, CDR2 SYGVKD. The V end was cut by 6 bases, the J end by 1 base, with 6 bases between. This CDR3 contains 13 residues. In DNA form, the CDR3 reads TGTGCCATCAGAAATGGGAACACCGGGGAGCTGTTTTTT. It encodes CAIRNGNTGELFF.

This clonotype was seen at least ten times. The chain combines TRBV6-2 or TRBV6-3 with TRBJ2-1; D call uncertain. The CDR3 sequence is 17 residues long. CDR1 and CDR2 (germline): MNHEY, SVGEGT. V was trimmed by 5 bases and J by 4 bases, leaving 21 bases between them. CDR3 amino acids: CASSVASVADPYNEQFF. Here the CDR3 DNA reads TGTGCCAGCAGTGTCGCGTCCGTGGCAGACCCATACAATGAGCAGTTCTTC.

The chain employs TRBV4-1 and TRBJ1-5, with a weak D call TRBD1 (5 bases). The V gene lost 2 bases and the J gene lost 4 bases, with 15 bases spanning the gap. The V gene's germline CDR1 is MGHRA and CDR2 YSYEKL. The CDR3 is made up of 16 amino acids. CDR3 bases: TGCGCCAGCAGCCAACTTTTGGGGCCGAGAAATCAGCCCCAGCATTTT. It specifies CASSQLLGPRNQPQHF.

For the CDR3, the DNA is TGTGCCAGCAGACGGGAAGGCTCCTATAATTCACCCCTCCACTTT. Its translation: CASRREGSYNSPLHF. The chain carries TRBV4-2 and TRBJ1-6; unclear D gene. The length of the CDR3 is 15 residues. Germline V gives CDR1 LGHNA, CDR2 YNFKEQ. Trimming left V 6 bases short and J 0 bases short, with 9 bases between.

This clonotype was detected only a few times. The CDR3 here is CASSQDRGGLYEQYF. The DNA for the CDR3 is TGCGCCAGCAGCCAAGATCGGGGGGGGCTCTACGAGCAGTACTTC. The chain has TRBV4-3 and TRBJ2-7; TRBD2 agrees at 8 bases. V trimming: 0 bases; J trimming: 3 bases; junction bases outside the gene matches: 4. CDR3 size: 15 residues. The germline V gene encodes CDR1 LGHNA and CDR2 YSLEER.

The V and J genes are TRBV3-1 and TRBJ2-5, with D tentatively TRBD1 (5 bases). The V gene lost 11 bases and the J gene lost 0 bases, with 10 bases spanning the gap. The CDR3 has 12 amino acids. Germline CDR1 LGHDT, CDR2 YNNKEL (reference sequence). The CDR3 DNA reads as TGTGCCGCAGGGCAGAACCAAGAGACCCAGTACTTC. This codes for CAAGQNQETQYF.

This clonotype was found a few times. CDR3 loop: CASSSGLAGARADTQYF. The CDR3 nucleotides read TGCGCCAGCAGCTCGGGACTAGCGGGGGCGAGAGCAGATACGCAGTATTTT. The chain joins TRBV5-1 to TRBJ2-3; 14 bases align to TRBD2. V shed 3 bases and J 4 bases; nucleotides not matched to a gene: 7. CDR3 size: 17 residues. Germline V gene data show CDR1 as SGHRS and CDR2 as YFSETQ. Filled out from reference TRBV5-1 and TRBJ2-3, the complete variable domain reads KAGVTQTPRYLIKTRGQQVTLSCSPISGHRSVSWYQQTPGQGLQFLFEYFSETQRNKGNFPGRFSGRQFSNSRSEMNVSTLELGDSALYLCASSSGLAGARADTQYFGPGTRLTVL.

A word on this clonotype: Germline and junction disagree at one end, which may indicate a read error. The chain recombines TRBV10-3 with TRBJ2-1; TRBD2 is a possible D gene (5 bases). The CDR3 consists of 13 residues. The V gene's germline CDR1 is ENHRY and CDR2 SYGVKD. CDR3 DNA: TGTGCCATCAGACCACCGGGGTCCAATGAGCTGTTCTTC. Protein sequence: CAIRPPGSNELFF.

This clonotype has only a few counts. This chain uses TRBV7-9 with TRBJ2-1, with 10 bases matching TRBD2. Germline trimming cut 3 bases from V and 7 bases from J; bases unmatched to any gene: 3. Germline V gives CDR1 SEHNR, CDR2 FQNEAQ (reference sequence). The CDR3 is 14 residues long. The CDR3 DNA reads as TGTGCCAGCAGCTTGACTAGCGGGCGTAATGAGCAGTTCTTC. It encodes CASSLTSGRNEQFF.

This clonotype was counted at least ten times. The genes are TRBV7-2 and TRBJ2-3, with a weak D call TRBD2 (5 bases). V was clipped by 5 bases and J by 6 bases, with 12 bases between them. Germline assignment: CDR1 SGHTA and CDR2 FQGNSA. CDR3 size: 13 residues. CDR3 region: CASSLRGPDTQYF. CDR3 nucleotides: TGTGCCAGCAGCCTGAGAGGGCCGGATACGCAGTATTTT.

The V call is TRBV21-1, the J call TRBJ2-3; TRBD2 reflects the table's D call only, with no check against the DNA. TRBV21-1 is reported as a pseudogene. The CDR3 covers 19 residues. CDR3 sequence (DNA): TGTGCCAGCAGCAAACCGAAGACTAGCGGGGGTCCTAGCATGGATACGCAGTATTTT. Encoded protein: CASSKPKTSGGPSMDTQYF.

This clonotype was counted a few times. The V gene is TRBV29-1, the J gene TRBJ1-2; D is perhaps TRBD1 (5 bases). V lost 5 bases, J lost 3 bases, and 10 bases lay in between. This CDR3 is built from 12 residues. Germline V gene sequence: CDR1 SQVTM, CDR2 ANQGSEA. CDR3 coding DNA: TGCAGCGTTCGATTGGGGGACTATGGCTACACCTTC. This gives the protein CSVRLGDYGYTF.

The sample holds a few counts of this clonotype. The chain carries TRBV25-1 and TRBJ2-6; D gene ambiguous. The V end was cut by 3 bases, the J end by 0 bases, with 9 bases between. The germline CDR1 and CDR2 sequences are MGHDK and SYGVNS. The CDR3 runs to 16 residues. CDR3 protein: CASSDIRNSGANVLTF. The CDR3 nucleotides read TGTGCCAGCAGTGATATCCGTAACTCTGGGGCCAACGTCCTGACTTTC.

The chain recombines TRBV5-1 with TRBJ2-2; 9 bases fit TRBD1. Unmatched junction bases numbered 6, after V lost 2 bases and J lost 1 base. Germline CDR1 is SGHRS and CDR2 is YFSETQ. The CDR3 loop spans 17 amino acids. The DNA for the CDR3 is TGCGCCAGCAGCTTAGGACAGGGGATCAGGAACACCGGGGAGCTGTTTTTT. Translated: CASSLGQGIRNTGELFF.

A few counts support this clonotype. The chain combines TRBV2 with TRBJ1-4; TRBD1 matches 11 bases. CDR1 is SNHLY, CDR2 FYNNEI, per germline. V lost 9 bases and J lost 8; bases outside the gene matches: 11. This CDR3 is built from 15 residues. Here the CDR3 DNA reads TGTGCCAGTGGAACCGGGACAGGGGGTTTCGAAAAACTGTTTTTT. Amino acids: CASGTGTGGFEKLFF.

This clonotype was picked up a small number of times. The V and J genes are TRBV4-3 and TRBJ1-3, with D possibly being TRBD1 (6 bases). V shed 1 base and J shed 4 bases, with 14 bases lying between them. Germline CDR1 is LGHNA and CDR2 is YSLEER. This CDR3 has 16 amino acids. CDR3 region: CASSQAFGGPGNTIYF. CDR3 DNA: TGCGCCAGCAGCCAAGCGTTCGGGGGGCCGGGAAACACCATATATTTT.

The V call is TRBV6-5, the J call TRBJ1-3; D gene uncertain. V was clipped by 5 bases and J by 6 bases, with 8 bases between them. Per germline, CDR1 MNHEY and CDR2 SVGAGI. This CDR3 region has 12 residues. CDR3 sequence: CASSPGSNTIYF. CDR3 nucleotide sequence: TGTGCCAGCAGTCCGGGGTCAAACACCATATATTTT.

There are many counts of this clonotype. The genes are TRBV6-2 or TRBV6-3 and TRBJ2-7, with D unclear. V was pared by 8 bases and J by 0 bases, with 14 bases between. The CDR3 extends over 14 amino acids. The germline V gene encodes CDR1 MNHEY and CDR2 SVGEGT. The CDR3 spells CASERGSPSYEQYF. The CDR3 DNA sequence: TGTGCCAGCGAGCGCGGCTCCCCCTCCTACGAGCAGTACTTC.